The 17 T cell receptor beta chains presented below share a single source sample, sequenced in a study of liver allograft versus peripheral blood T cells. Study summary: In transplanted livers, T cell receptor repertoires were compared with those found in the recipients' peripheral blood.

MiXCR, applied by TCRdb to the reads, yields one record per CDR3 protein. The profile shows some 10,000 distinct CDR3 sequences, roughly 18% of them singletons. These receptor sequences come from a human patient who had a liver transplant. Some T cells may possibly be graft donor cells.

This clonotype is deemed medium-sized (0.01 to 0.1%). The V gene is TRBV6-5, the J gene TRBJ1-1; 8 bases align to TRBD1. Germline V lookup: CDR1 MNHEY, CDR2 SVGAGI. V was clipped by 4 bases and J by 2 bases; unmatched bases: 6. The CDR3 contains 15 residues. CDR3 residues: CASSFRQGRNTEAFF. CDR3 coding DNA: TGTGCCAGCAGTTTCCGACAGGGGAGAAACACTGAAGCTTTCTTT.

By share, this clonotype counts as medium-sized. The V call is TRBV7-2, the J call TRBJ1-2; the D gene is possibly TRBD1 (6 bases). CDR3 length: 14 amino acids. The V gene's germline CDR1 is SGHTA and CDR2 FQGNSA. Trimming removed 1 base at V and 4 bases at J, with 10 bases between. The CDR3 DNA sequence: TGTGCCAGCAGCTTAGGACAGGTCTCCTATGGCTACACCTTC. Translated: CASSLGQVSYGYTF.

This clonotype has just a few counts. The chain uses TRBV6-5 and TRBJ2-2, with 13 bases that match TRBD2. The CDR3 spans 16 residues. V shed 6 bases and J 4 bases; nucleotides not matched to a gene: 5. Germline loops: CDR1 MNHEY, CDR2 SVGAGI. CDR3 DNA: TGTGCCAGCAGACTAGCGGGGGGGCTTAGCACCGGGGAGCTGTTTTTT. Translated: CASRLAGGLSTGELFF.

The V gene is TRBV12-3 or TRBV12-4, the J gene TRBJ2-1, with 9 bases fitting TRBD1. There are 13 residues in the CDR3. The V gene end was trimmed by 5 bases and the J gene end by 7 bases; junction bases not matched to a gene: 3. The CDR3 DNA reads as TGTGCCAGCAGTGGACAGGGGAGAAATGAGCAGTTCTTC. This gives the protein CASSGQGRNEQFF.

Relative to its sample, this clonotype is medium-sized. The genes are TRBV27 and TRBJ1-6; D may be TRBD1 (5 bases). The CDR3 is made up of 17 amino acids. Germline V gene data show CDR1 as MNHEY and CDR2 as SMNVEV (reference sequence). V lost 5 bases and J 0 bases, leaving 14 bases between the germline ends. The CDR3 DNA reads TGTGCCAGCAGTACGACAGAGAGGAGCTCCTATAATTCACCCCTCCACTTT. Translation gives CASSTTERSSYNSPLHF.

A few counts support this clonotype. The V and J genes are TRBV6-5 and TRBJ2-3; 9 positions agree with TRBD1. CDR3 length equals 14 residues. The V gene's germline CDR1 is MNHEY and CDR2 SVGAGI. Trimming removed 4 bases from V and 4 bases from J; junction bases left unmatched: 3. The CDR3 protein is CASSSRTGADTQYF. The CDR3, as DNA: TGTGCCAGCAGTTCCAGGACAGGGGCAGATACGCAGTATTTT.

This clonotype was observed many times. V usage is TRBV27 and J usage is TRBJ1-1; 9 bases are a match to TRBD1. CDR1 and CDR2 (germline): MNHEY, SMNVEV (reference sequence). This CDR3 contains 13 residues. Trimming took 5 bases from V and 4 from J; bases not matched to a gene: 2. The CDR3 region is CASSGQGFTEAFF. As DNA, the CDR3 is TGTGCCAGCAGTGGACAGGGGTTCACTGAAGCTTTCTTT.

V and J are TRBV20-1 and TRBJ1-2, with D maybe TRBD1 (5 bases). With 5 bases removed from V and 7 bases from J, the gap between germline ends came to 17 bases. The CDR3 is 13 amino acids. CDR1 DFQATT and CDR2 SNEGSKA come from the germline V gene (reference sequence). This CDR3 is CSAAHPSGTGYTF. The CDR3, as DNA: TGCAGTGCTGCTCACCCATCTGGGACTGGCTACACCTTC.

This clonotype was seen more than once but under ten times. The chain carries TRBV6-5 and TRBJ2-7; 9 bases agree with TRBD2. Germline values: CDR1 MNHEY, CDR2 SVGAGI. The CDR3 contains 15 residues. The J segment lost 4 bases and the V segment lost 0 bases, leaving 4 bases of the junction unmatched. In DNA, the CDR3 is TGTGCCAGCAGTTACTCGGCGGGGGGGCCGTACGAGCAGTACTTC. Its translation: CASSYSAGGPYEQYF.

In its sample, this clonotype ranks as medium-sized. The chain is built from TRBV6-1 and TRBJ1-4, with TRBD1 identical over 9 bases. There are 15 residues in the CDR3. V shed 4 bases, J shed 7 bases, and the junction held 7 bases outside the gene matches. Germline lookup yields CDR1 MNHNS and CDR2 SASEGT. The chain's CDR3 is CASSAGGTGTEKLFF. The CDR3 DNA reads TGTGCCAGCAGTGCGGGGGGGACAGGGACTGAAAAACTGTTTTTT.

Regarding this clonotype: This sequence may be a read error, since a much larger clone differs from it by one base. This chain joins TRBV19 and TRBJ1-6; the match to TRBD1 covers 11 bases. This CDR3 comprises 16 residues. With V trimmed by 7 bases and J by 8 bases, 10 bases remained unmatched. The V gene's germline CDR1 is LNHDA and CDR2 SQIVND (reference sequence). CDR3 region: CASTGQGGFSDSPLHF. The CDR3, as DNA: TGTGCCAGTACGGGACAGGGGGGATTCTCCGATTCACCCCTCCACTTT.

This clonotype was counted ten times or more. The chain has TRBV15 and TRBJ1-1; D ambiguous. CDR3 length: 13 amino acids. CDR1 is LNHNV, CDR2 YYDKDF, per germline (reference sequence). Trimming removed 0 bases at V and 1 base at J, with 3 bases between. CDR3 amino acids: CATSRDPNTEAFF. The CDR3 DNA sequence: TGTGCCACCAGCAGAGATCCGAACACTGAAGCTTTCTTT.

This clonotype has just a few counts. The rearrangement joins TRBV6-5 to TRBJ1-5, with D perhaps matching TRBD1 (5 bases). The length of the CDR3 is 14 residues. Germline CDR1 is MNHEY and CDR2 is SVGAGI. Trimming stripped 8 bases from V and 11 bases from J, with 22 bases between. The CDR3 coding sequence is TGTGCCAGCTCCACCCCGGGGGTCCCCGGGGCCCAGCATTTT. Its protein product is CASSTPGVPGAQHF.

V usage is TRBV20-1 and J usage is TRBJ1-5; the D is unclear. Germline assignment: CDR1 DFQATT and CDR2 SNEGSKA (reference sequence). Trimming took 3 bases from V and 0 from J, leaving 9 bases between them. The CDR3 loop spans 14 amino acids. The CDR3 nucleotides read TGCAGTGCTAGTCCCGACGCTAGCAATCAGCCCCAGCATTTT. Its protein product is CSASPDASNQPQHF.

This clonotype is medium-sized in the sample. V gene TRBV18 combines with J gene TRBJ2-7; D uncertain. V was pared by 4 bases and J by 3 bases, with 7 bases between. CDR1 KGHSH and CDR2 LQKENI come from the germline V gene. There are 12 residues in the CDR3. CDR3 protein: CASSHNGYEQYF. The CDR3 region has the DNA TGTGCCAGCTCACACAACGGCTACGAGCAGTACTTC. Looking up the rest from reference TRBV18 and TRBJ2-7 gives the full variable domain: NAGVMQNPRHLVRRRGQEARLRCSPMKGHSHVYWYRQLPEEGLKFMVYLQKENIIDESGMPKERFSAEFPKEGPSILRIQQVVRGDSAAYFCASSHNGYEQYFGPGTRLTVT.

By share, this clonotype ranks as medium-sized. The chain is built from TRBV7-2 and TRBJ1-2; D possibly corresponds to TRBD1 (5 bases). In germline, CDR1 is SGHTA, CDR2 FQGNSA. V lost 8 bases to trimming and J lost 2 bases, with 12 bases between them. This CDR3 comprises 13 residues. CDR3 in DNA: TGTGCCAGCTCCCCGGGGGAGAACTATGGCTACACCTTC. Translation gives CASSPGENYGYTF.

Judged by abundance, this clonotype is medium-sized. The chain couples TRBV19 to TRBJ1-2; D call uncertain. The CDR3 totals 14 residues. V shed 5 bases and J shed 3 bases, with 13 bases lying between them. CDR1 is LNHDA and CDR2 is SQIVND in the germline V gene (reference sequence). The CDR3 DNA follows: TGTGCCAGTAGTGTTAGCGGCTCCTACTATGGCTACACCTTC. This gives the protein CASSVSGSYYGYTF.